The text below deals with one T cell receptor (beta chain). Its recognized antigen is unknown. There are no base qualities to consult, and no much larger clone falls within one base. V is cut back by 6 bases and J by 4 bases, with 4 bases in the junction unmatched. Including cysteine and phenylalanine, the CDR3 has 13 amino acids. Only the CDR3 part of the read is kept: 39 bases, read in frame from the first base. The library came from PCR. Sequencer: Illumina HiSeq 2500. TCR libraries were prepared with molecular barcoding, using unique molecular identifiers to normalize TCRbeta repertoire quantification. In TCRdb, the public reads were trimmed at Q25 with fastp and aligned with MiXCR, with productive beta chains retained. Rows with one shared CDR3 protein collapse into an entry with the most common genes and DNA. Counted in this sample were about 58,000 distinct CDR3 sequences; roughly 46% of them appeared once. The top ten hold 98% of the sample.

The sample originates from a study of T-cell reconstitution after alpha-beta-depleted transplantation in children (dated by TCRdb to the mid-2010s). Study-level background: The study quantitatively tracked T-cell immune reconstitution after TCRalphabeta/CD19-depleted allogeneic hematopoietic cell transplantation in children using TCR repertoire profiling. Results the study describes overall, beyond this receptor: Over the following months the frequencies of hyperexpanded clones went down, and after one year T-cell counts and TCRbeta diversity were mostly credited to newly produced T cells. Apparently early alphabetaT-cell count recovery about two months after transplant reportedly relied on only several hundred rapidly expanded clones derived from non-depleted graft cells. In some patients, the high TCRbeta diversity seen at day 60 was put down to recipient T cells and intrathymic progenitors that had survived conditioning.

What the treatment or condition label conveys for this sample: allogeneic hematopoietic cell transplantation with graft depleted of TCRalphabeta T cells and CD19 B cells. The transplant recipients were children given TCRalphabeta/CD19-depleted allogeneic hematopoietic cell grafts. Sequenced material: PBMCs, mostly from graft donor cells, taken 360 days after TCRalphabeta/CD19-depleted stem cell transplant. The rearrangement combines TRBV12-3 or TRBV12-4 with TRBJ1-2; 8 bases in the middle match TRBD1. The sequence was obtained from a male patient younger than 18 who had a stem cell transplant for acute lymphoblastic leukemia, so the T cells may come from the graft donor. The bases are TGTGCCAGCAGACACGGGACAGGCTATGGCTACACCTTC. Its protein is CASRHGTGYGYTF.